This record concerns one TCR beta chain sequence. This specimen belongs to a study of T-cell reconstitution after alpha-beta-depleted transplantation in children. CDR3 size: 14 residues. Germline lookup yields CDR1 KGHSH and CDR2 LQKENI. V shed 6 bases and J shed 2 bases, with 12 bases lying between them. The TCRbeta library was prepared with unique molecular identifiers. One entry per CDR3 protein, called by TCRdb with MiXCR from the PCR reads. The sample yields just over 350,000 distinct CDR3 sequences, about an eighth seen once. This sequence originates from a human donor who donated a stem cell graft to a child with Fanconi anemia. The V gene is TRBV18, the J gene TRBJ2-3; D is undetermined. The sequences come from PBMCs, collected from the stem cell graft. The CDR3 DNA follows: TGTGCCAGCTCGAAGCTTTTAGACACAGATACGCAGTATTTT. Its protein is CASSKLLDTDTQYF.